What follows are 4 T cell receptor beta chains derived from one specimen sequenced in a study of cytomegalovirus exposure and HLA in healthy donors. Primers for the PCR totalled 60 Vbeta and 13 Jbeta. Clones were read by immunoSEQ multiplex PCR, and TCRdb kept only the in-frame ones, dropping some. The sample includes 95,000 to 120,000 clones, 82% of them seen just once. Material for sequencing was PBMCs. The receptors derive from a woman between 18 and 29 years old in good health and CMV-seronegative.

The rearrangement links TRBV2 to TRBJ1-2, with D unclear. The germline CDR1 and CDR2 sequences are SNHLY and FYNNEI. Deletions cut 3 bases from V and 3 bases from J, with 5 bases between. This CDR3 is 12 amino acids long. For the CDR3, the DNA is TGTGCCAGCAGTGAGGAGGACTATGGCTACACCTTC. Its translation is CASSEEDYGYTF.

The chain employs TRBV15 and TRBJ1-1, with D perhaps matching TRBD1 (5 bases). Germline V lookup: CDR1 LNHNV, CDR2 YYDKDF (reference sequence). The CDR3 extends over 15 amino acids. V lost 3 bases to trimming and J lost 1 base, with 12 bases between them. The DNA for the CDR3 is TGTGCCACCAGCAGGGGTGACAGAGCGAACACTGAAGCTTTCTTT. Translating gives CATSRGDRANTEAFF.

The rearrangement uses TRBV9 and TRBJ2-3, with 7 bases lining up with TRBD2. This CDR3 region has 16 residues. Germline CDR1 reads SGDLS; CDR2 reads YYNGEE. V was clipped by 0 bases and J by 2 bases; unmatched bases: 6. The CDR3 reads CASSVDPRGITDTQYF. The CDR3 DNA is TGTGCCAGCAGCGTAGATCCGCGGGGGATCACAGATACGCAGTATTTT.

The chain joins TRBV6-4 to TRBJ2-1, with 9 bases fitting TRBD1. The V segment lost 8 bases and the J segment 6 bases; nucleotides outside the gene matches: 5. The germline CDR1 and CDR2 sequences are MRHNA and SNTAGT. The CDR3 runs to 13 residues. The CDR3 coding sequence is TGTGCCAGCGGGACAGGGAGGCGCAATGAGCAGTTCTTC. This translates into CASGTGRRNEQFF.